Listed here are 15 T cell receptor beta chains from one sample, sequenced in a study of cytomegalovirus exposure and HLA in healthy donors (dated by TCRdb to about 2017). Libraries were built with the immunoSEQ multiplex PCR assay. This is the immuneACCESS table as TCRdb keeps it, with only in-frame sequences that have V and J called. A part of the clones is gone; compared with another copy, unresolved V genes explain less than half, and the rest is unexplained. The sample table contains 150,000 to 200,000 clones; only one count was recorded for approximately 84% of them. Roughly a tenth of the sample belongs to the ten largest clones. The material sequenced was PBMCs. The receptors here all came from a young man in good health and CMV-seropositive.

The rearrangement joins TRBV10-2 to TRBJ1-5; TRBD1 might be the D (5 bases). This CDR3 is built from 14 residues. Germline V gene data show CDR1 as WSHSY and CDR2 as SAAADI. Trimming shortened V by 6 bases and J by 9 bases, and 18 bases separated the two germline ends. CDR3 region: CASRLRNGHGPQHF. As DNA, the CDR3 is TGCGCCAGCAGGTTACGGAACGGACATGGGCCCCAGCATTTT.

This clone appeared a few times. This rearrangement joins TRBV28 to TRBJ1-2; D might be TRBD1 (6 bases). The ends were cut back, 4 bases at V and 10 bases at J, with 16 bases in the middle. Germline loops: CDR1 MDHEN, CDR2 SYDVKM. CDR3 size: 13 residues. The CDR3 DNA sequence: TGTGCCAGCAGTTCACACCTCGGACAGTCCTACACCTTC. Translating gives CASSSHLGQSYTF.

The chain combines TRBV7-3 with TRBJ2-2, with D tentatively TRBD1 (6 bases). Between the trimmed V and J ends, which lost 4 bases and 1 base, there was a span of 10 bases. The CDR3 sequence is 15 residues long. Germline-derived CDR1 and CDR2 are SGHTA and FQGTGA. The CDR3 is CASSSSTGNTGELFF. DNA of the CDR3: TGTGCCAGCAGCTCATCGACAGGGAACACCGGGGAGCTGTTTTTT. Variable domain in full (rest from reference TRBV7-3 and TRBJ2-2): GAGVSQTPSNKVTEKGKYVELRCDPISGHTALYWYRQSLGQGPEFLIYFQGTGAADDSGLPNDRFFAVRPEGSVSTLKIQRTERGDSAVYLCASSSSTGNTGELFFGEGSRLTVL.

The chain uses TRBV9 and TRBJ2-6, with D perhaps matching TRBD1 (6 bases). CDR1 and CDR2 from the germline V gene are SGDLS and YYNGEE. CDR3 length equals 15 residues. V was clipped by 3 bases and J by 4 bases, with 11 bases between them. In DNA form, the CDR3 reads TGTGCCAGCAGCGCCAACAGGGTCGGGGCCAACGTCCTGACTTTC. Its translation: CASSANRVGANVLTF.

The chain employs TRBV29-1 and TRBJ1-2; the match to TRBD1 covers 9 bases. The CDR3 has 15 amino acids. Trimming cost V 1 base and J 4 bases; bases outside gene matches: 7. Germline CDR1 and CDR2: SQVTM and ANQGSEA. CDR3 in DNA: TGCAGCGTTGAAGTTGGGACAGGGATCGGCTATGGCTACACCTTC. Protein sequence: CSVEVGTGIGYGYTF. The entire variable domain, with the rest obtained from reference TRBV29-1 and TRBJ1-2, is as follows: SAVISQKPSRDICQRGTSLTIQCQVDSQVTMMFWYRQQPGQSLTLIATANQGSEATYESGFVIDKFPISRPNLTFSTLTVSNMSPEDSSIYLCSVEVGTGIGYGYTFGSGTRLTVV.

The genes are TRBV7-2 and TRBJ2-7; the D is unclear. Per germline, CDR1 SGHTA and CDR2 FQGNSA. The V end lost 3 bases, the J end lost 2 bases, and 8 bases lay between the germline ends. The CDR3 is 13 amino acids. Written as DNA, the CDR3 is TGTGCCAGCAGCTTGAGAGCTACCTACGAGCAGTACTTC. Translating gives CASSLRATYEQYF.

The chain combines TRBV5-1 with TRBJ2-2; perhaps TRBD2 as D (6 bases). V lost 5 bases, J lost 4 bases, and 12 bases lay in between. Germline values: CDR1 SGHRS, CDR2 YFSETQ. CDR3 length equals 14 residues. In nucleotides, the CDR3 is TGCGCCAGCAGTCTGGGGGGTAGCACCGGGGAGCTGTTTTTT. Translation gives CASSLGGSTGELFF.

This rearrangement joins TRBV13 to TRBJ1-5; the D gene is possibly TRBD1 (6 bases). The V and J ends lost 5 bases and 7 bases respectively, with 12 bases between them. CDR3 length equals 13 residues. The germline CDR1 and CDR2 sequences are PRHDT and FYEKMQ (reference sequence). CDR3 protein: CASSPGQNQPQHF. CDR3 DNA: TGTGCCAGCAGCCCCGGACAGAACCAGCCCCAGCATTTT. The whole variable domain, filled in from reference TRBV13 and TRBJ1-5, reads AAGVIQSPRHLIKEKRETATLKCYPIPRHDTVYWYQQGPGQDPQFLISFYEKMQSDKGSIPDRFSAQQFSDYHSELNMSSLELGDSALYFCASSPGQNQPQHFGDGTRLSIL.

The rearrangement uses TRBV5-1 and TRBJ2-7; D perhaps matches TRBD1 (6 bases). This CDR3 is built from 15 residues. The V end lost 1 base, the J end lost 0 bases, and 11 bases lay between the germline ends. From germline, CDR1 is SGHRS and CDR2 YFSETQ. CDR3 sequence: CASSLSETGSYEQYF. In nucleotides, the CDR3 is TGCGCCAGCAGCTTGTCCGAGACAGGCTCCTACGAGCAGTACTTC. The full variable domain, completed using reference TRBV5-1 and TRBJ2-7, is KAGVTQTPRYLIKTRGQQVTLSCSPISGHRSVSWYQQTPGQGLQFLFEYFSETQRNKGNFPGRFSGRQFSNSRSEMNVSTLELGDSALYLCASSLSETGSYEQYFGPGTRLTVT.

V usage is TRBV21-1 and J usage is TRBJ1-4; the table gives TRBD1 as D, unverified against the DNA. TRBV21-1 counts as a pseudogene. The CDR3 consists of 13 residues. CDR3 loop: CASSQTVNEKLFF. CDR3 bases: TGTGCCAGCAGCCAGACAGTTAATGAAAAACTGTTTTTT.

In nucleotides, the CDR3 is TGTGCCAGCTCAATCTCGCAGGCGATATCTGGAAACACCATATATTTT. This gives the protein CASSISQAISGNTIYF. The gene calls are TRBV18 and TRBJ1-3; D is undetermined. Trimming pared 5 bases from V and 1 base from J, leaving 15 bases between. The CDR3 consists of 16 residues. Germline lookup yields CDR1 KGHSH and CDR2 LQKENI.

With respect to this clone: This same CDR3 is encoded by further DNA sequences in the sample. The chain carries TRBV7-3 and TRBJ2-2; D is possibly TRBD2 (5 bases). The CDR3 has 14 residues. V was trimmed by 5 bases and J by 2 bases, leaving 9 bases between them. Looked up from germline, CDR1 is SGHTA and CDR2 is FQGTGA. The CDR3 nucleotides are TGTGCCAGCAGCCCCGGAGGCAACACCGGGGAGCTGTTTTTT. The encoded protein is CASSPGGNTGELFF.

The rearrangement links TRBV28 to TRBJ2-1; TRBD2 is a possible D gene (5 bases). V was trimmed by 1 base and J by 0 bases, leaving 10 bases between them. The germline CDR1 and CDR2 sequences are MDHEN and SYDVKM. The CDR3 loop spans 16 amino acids. This CDR3 reads CASSLYPGSSYNEQFF. CDR3 sequence (DNA): TGTGCCAGCAGTTTATATCCGGGAAGCTCCTACAATGAGCAGTTCTTC.

In DNA form, the CDR3 reads TGTGCCAGCAGTTACTCGAGGGCTGGGACTGAAGCTTTCTTT. It translates to CASSYSRAGTEAFF. The gene calls are TRBV6-5 and TRBJ1-1; no clear D gene. Trimming cost V 0 bases and J 5 bases, with 10 bases left between them. The CDR3 spans 14 residues. CDR1 MNHEY and CDR2 SVGAGI come from the germline V gene.

This clone was found a few times. The chain has TRBV7-2 and TRBJ2-3; TRBD2 matches at 8 bases. From germline, CDR1 is SGHTA and CDR2 FQGNSA. The V segment lost 4 bases and the J segment 0 bases; nucleotides outside the gene matches: 9. CDR3 length: 17 residues. The CDR3 DNA follows: TGTGCCAGCAGCTCCTTTCTACTAGCGGTTAGCACAGATACGCAGTATTTT. It codes for CASSSFLLAVSTDTQYF.